This paragraph covers one TCR beta chain sequence. Its antigen has not been determined. No per-base quality is available; no much larger clone lies one base away. The library relied on the immunoSEQ multiplex PCR assay. A mixture of 60 forward primers for TCR Vbeta segments and 13 reverse primers for TCR Jbeta segments was used in the multiplex PCR. The CDR3 region of rearranged TCR beta genes was amplified from genomic DNA by a multiplex PCR assay. On the Illumina HiSeq System, the amplified TCR beta libraries were sequenced as 87-base-pair reads. The original methods were these. A later analysis tallied 70 million to 100 million unique TCR beta chains across the 666 repertoires, and 10 million to 11 million of those chains were shared by two or more donors. To remove PCR and sequencing errors, raw reads were error-corrected and collapsed into unique sequences using a nearest-neighbor algorithm that merged closely related sequences. CDR3 sequences were aligned to IMGT reference sequences to assign V, D and J gene segments. For a sequence to be retained, a match of at least six nucleotides to both a V gene segment and a J gene segment was required. Rearrangements were called productive when the CDR3 lacked stop codons and stayed in frame with V and J; all others were non-productive. CDR3 was defined according to IMGT convention as the region running from the second conserved V-encoded cysteine to the conserved J-encoded phenylalanine. Sequences without an unambiguous match to a single V gene segment were excluded from the earlier analysis of 587 of the donors. In an earlier analysis of some 590 of the donors, a V segment was called functional when productive rearrangements were above 56.7%, and segregating when the standard deviation between donors exceeded 5%. A statistical classification framework was built for diagnosing cytomegalovirus status from the catalog of TCR beta chain sequences. In a later analysis, TCR nucleotide sequences were compared against IMGT/GENE-DB human TR gene sequences so that V and J genes could be assigned. In a later analysis, CDR3 sequences and most-parsimonious VDJ recombination scenarios were assigned using the TCRdist pipeline. In a later analysis, every TCR beta chain was defined by the combination of its CDR3 amino acid sequence and its V-gene family, and reads without a unique V-gene family were dropped. As a way to deal with suspected cross-contamination and a sequencing artifact, a later analysis dropped roughly 600 nucleotide sequences that were highly shared and had low generation probability. In a later analysis, a clonal expansion index was calculated for each public chain from normalized within-repertoire ranks of inferred template counts. A later analysis computed generation probabilities with a VDJ recombination model fitted to out-of-frame rearrangements, and checked the results against IGoR. In a later analysis, hypergeometric tests were used to score TCR-TCR, TCR-HLA and TCR-CMV co-occurrence, with a repertoire-size bias correction applied to TCR pairs. To estimate false discovery rates, a later analysis permuted the HLA or CMV assignments 20 times. In a later analysis, co-occurring TCRs were grouped with DBSCAN, and TCRdist sequence similarity was added when clustering was performed within HLA-allele-positive subsets. Co-occurrence clustering excluded repertoires with fewer than 30,000 or more than 120,000 public chains, plus five with anomalous nucleotide sharing. This immuneACCESS table, as held by TCRdb, lists in-frame sequences with V and J called but not all clones. Of the missing ones, under half trace to an unresolved V gene in checked studies; the others have no known cause. V and J calls and clone size are copied from that table; D and trimming were computed from the DNA. In this sample the table shows 110,000 to 150,000 clones, roughly 70% of which occur a single time. The top ten hold around 7% of the sample.

CDR1 SEHNR and CDR2 FQNEAQ are derived from the germline V gene (reference sequence). Spanning cysteine to phenylalanine, the CDR3 consists of 12 amino acids. The only DNA kept is the CDR3, 36 bases in frame from the first base. V ends up 4 bases short and J 12 bases short, with an unmatched junction base count of 8. The cohort consisted of some 670 healthy bone marrow donors. Cohort members were all nominally healthy when sampled, although unrecorded immune exposures were likely present. The donor was CMV seronegative and was included in the group of hundreds of seronegative cohort members. Every donor gave a peripheral blood sample, and the peripheral blood mononuclear cells from that sample were used for TCR beta sequencing. The Qiagen DNeasy Blood Extraction Kit was used to extract genomic DNA from the blood cell samples. These data are taken from a study of cytomegalovirus exposure and HLA in healthy donors (dated by TCRdb to the late 2010s). Regarding the complete study: In an earlier analysis of 450 to 750 of the donors, around 290 Gb of sequence data and 90 million to 130 million unique TCR beta sequences from 150 million to 200 million T cells were reported. An early release that covered several hundred HLA-typed donors contained approximately 300 gigabases of sequencing data and around 80 million unique TCR sequences. Among the approximately 420 genotyped donors, around 81% belonged to the genetic ancestry cluster associated with self-reported Caucasian donors. The study aimed to test whether cataloging public T cell receptors could reveal signatures of past pathogen exposure. The T cell repertoires of around 730 subjects were profiled by immunosequencing and related to cytomegalovirus serostatus. In addition to the first cohort of around 670 subjects, a separate validation cohort of 120 different subjects was used. High-throughput TCR immunosequencing, statistical association of individual TCRs with disease status, and machine learning were combined to predict cytomegalovirus infection status. In a later analysis, previously published TCR beta repertoires from 550 to 700 donors were re-analyzed and high-resolution HLA genotyping was added so that TCR occurrence patterns could be studied. In the later analysis, no new phenotypic data were used to find candidate immune exposures; instead, reliance was placed on TCR beta sequences and their occurrence across donors. In an earlier analysis of roughly 540 of the donors, high-throughput TCR beta sequencing was used to judge whether each TCR beta V gene segment behaved as functional or pseudogenic. Donor age, sex, ethnicity and CMV serostatus were collected together with the repertoire data. In a later genetic analysis, genome-wide SNP genotypes for about 55% of the roughly 670 donors were used, and that subset was treated as a discovery cohort. Every discovery cohort repertoire had been produced on one sequencing platform. HLA typing covered class I and class II loci at four-digit resolution. Typing coverage differed by locus: A, B, C, DRB1 and DQB1 were typed in about 620-630 donors, DQA1 in about 560, DPA1 in over 600, and DPB1 in just under 490. Because of strong linkage in the cohort, a few DR-DQ haplotypes were treated as single units for association and clustering. Among about 370 genotyped donors of the cohort, an average of around 250,000 unique TCR beta nucleotide sequences was sequenced per donor, of which about 20% were non-productive. The research as a whole found: Across donors, most TCR sequences were observed very rarely, whereas some public TCRs were present in many individuals. Compared with equally common non-associated chains, HLA-associated TCR beta chains in a later analysis were more clonally expanded and had lower generation probabilities. Presence/absence analyses assumed roughly uniform sequencing depth across donors, an assumption that may not hold. A later analysis associated 15,000 or so TCR beta sequences with specific HLA alleles at a false discovery rate of 0.05. When HLA alleles, especially DR and DQ, strongly co-occurred, TCR associations were difficult to assign to individual alleles. Only TCR beta chains were sequenced in this cohort, and the absence of alpha or paired-chain data limited detectable features. V-gene and J-gene trimming of TCR beta chains was associated with a missense DCLRE1C variant in a later genetic analysis, and the association was replicated in an independent cohort. In a later analysis, several top co-occurrence clusters were reported to appear linked to parvovirus B19, influenza, CMV and Epstein-Barr virus. The classifier was reported to diagnose cytomegalovirus status with high specificity and sensitivity in both the original cohort and the validation cohort. CMV serostatus was the only immune exposure information available for the cohort. A cluster of highly shared sequence variants was judged likely to be a technical artifact of the sequencing pipeline. Some IMGT-functional V segments, including TRBV6-2 and TRBV6-3, could not be distinguished by the 87-base-pair reads and were therefore excluded. A further reported finding was that TCR beta sequences accurately predicted the HLA-A and HLA-B alleles for most subjects in the first cohort. In the study, approximately 150 TCR beta chains were listed as associated with cytomegalovirus. According to a later genetic analysis, donors in an Asian-associated ancestry cluster had fewer N-insertions in productive TCRs than the approximately 690-donor mean. In an earlier analysis of approximately 600 of the donors, most TCR beta V segments were observed in productive rearrangements about 90% or about 30% of the time, broadly matching IMGT annotations. Correlated functional status among segregating V segments might reflect linkage disequilibrium, but an unknown experimental factor could not be ruled out. According to a later analysis, TCR association rates differed among HLA loci, with DRB1 alleles showing the most associated TCRs and HLA-C alleles showing the fewest. HLA typing was unavailable for some donors at each locus, so association tests used only the typed subset. In vitro tests confirmed that three of the cytomegalovirus-associated TCR beta chains recognize cytomegalovirus antigens. In a later analysis, most CMV-associated TCR beta chains were found to appear HLA-restricted, with HLA associations seemingly driven largely by CMV exposure. Because counts were too low, 15 or so rarely observed V segments, including chromosome 9 orphons, were excluded from the earlier analysis of about 500 of the donors. According to the authors, the approach could potentially be generalized to other disease states and immunological phenotypes.

Sequencing was performed on PBMCs. Recombination linked TRBV7-9 to TRBJ2-7; TRBD1 lines up with 8 middle nucleotides. The receptor's source is a man in his thirties or forties in good health and CMV-seronegative. The DNA sequence reads TGTGCCAGCAGCTCTTTTACCGGGACAGGGTACTTC. Its product reads: CASSSFTGTGYF.